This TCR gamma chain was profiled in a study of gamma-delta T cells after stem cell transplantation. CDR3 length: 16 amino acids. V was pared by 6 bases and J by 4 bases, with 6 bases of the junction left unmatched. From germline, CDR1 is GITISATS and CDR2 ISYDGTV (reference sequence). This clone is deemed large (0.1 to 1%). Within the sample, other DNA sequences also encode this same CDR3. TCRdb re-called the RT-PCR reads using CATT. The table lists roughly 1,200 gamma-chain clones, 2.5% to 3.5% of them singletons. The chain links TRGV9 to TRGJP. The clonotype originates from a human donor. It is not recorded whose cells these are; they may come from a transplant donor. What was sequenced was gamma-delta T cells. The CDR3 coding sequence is TGTGCCTTGTGGAAACTACAAGAGTTGGGCAAAAAAATCAAGGTATTT. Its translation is CALWKLQELGKKIKVF.